A selection of T cell receptor beta chains follows, all from one sample in a study of blood T cell repertoires in COVID-19. Data came from immunoSEQ multiplex PCR; TCRdb stores just in-frame clones and leaves some out. There are 320,000 or so clones in the sample; 75% to 90% occur only once, and 5.2% lies in the top ten. Sequencing was done on a sample of PBMCs or T cells enriched from blood (not recorded which). These receptors all stem from a man in his sixties who had recovered from COVID-19. CDR3s include the opening cysteine and the closing phenylalanine or tryptophan. The order of the fields is J gene, clone size, V gene, D gene, CDR3 protein, CDR3 DNA. A D gene is named only where the DNA matches it firmly. Clone size appears in some rows only: once, few, many, or a class for an expanded clone.

>TRBJ2-5|-|TRBV2|-
CASREDSSLGETQYF
TGTGCCAGCAGAGAGGACAGTTCCTTGGGGGAGACCCAGTACTTC
>TRBJ1-4|-|TRBV28|-
CASSLPGSNEKLFF
TGTGCCAGCAGTTTACCGGGATCCAATGAAAAACTGTTTTTT
>TRBJ1-3|-|TRBV6-5|-
CASSAGLGNTIYF
TGTGCCAGCTCTGCGGGGTTAGGAAACACCATATATTTT
>TRBJ1-2|few|TRBV7-2|-
CASSLAPPGSYGYTF
TGTGCCAGCAGCTTAGCGCCCCCGGGGAGCTATGGCTACACCTTC
>TRBJ2-1|-|TRBV29-1|-
CSVDGLARNEQFF
TGCAGCGTTGACGGGCTAGCGCGGAATGAGCAGTTCTTC
>TRBJ2-2|-|TRBV19|TRBD1
CASSARQGPAGELFF
TGTGCCAGTAGTGCTCGACAGGGCCCGGCCGGGGAGCTGTTTTTT
>TRBJ1-1|-|TRBV24-1|-
CAPPDREAFF
TGTGCCCCCCCTGACAGAGAAGCTTTCTTT
>TRBJ2-1|few|TRBV3-1/TRBV3-2|TRBD2
CASRRTSGSNEQFF
TGTGCCAGCAGGCGGACTAGCGGGAGTAATGAGCAGTTCTTC
>TRBJ2-3|-|TRBV3-1/TRBV3-2|TRBD2
CASSLRPAGSADTQYF
TGTGCCAGCAGCCTCCGGCCAGCGGGATCCGCAGATACGCAGTATTTT
>TRBJ1-2|-|TRBV11-2|-
CASSLEAQIGYTF
TGTGCCAGCAGCTTAGAGGCACAGATCGGCTACACCTTC
>TRBJ2-5|-|TRBV3-1/TRBV3-2|-
CASSSQATTQETQYF
TGTGCCAGCAGCTCCCAGGCCACAACCCAAGAGACCCAGTACTTC
>TRBJ2-4|-|TRBV6-5|-
CASTLRDSPADIQYF
TGTGCCAGCACCTTAAGGGACTCTCCCGCGGATATTCAGTACTTC
>TRBJ1-2|few|TRBV5-5|TRBD1
CASSLEYGTGWHGYTF
TGTGCCAGCAGCTTGGAGTATGGGACAGGGTGGCATGGCTACACCTTC
>TRBJ1-3|-|TRBV2|-
CASSEVSSGNTIYF
TGTGCCAGCAGTGAAGTGAGCTCTGGAAACACCATATATTTT
>TRBJ2-7|few|TRBV6-5|TRBD2
CASSYSSSGYEQYF
TGTGCCAGCAGTTACTCGTCTAGCGGCTACGAGCAGTACTTC
>TRBJ1-3|-|TRBV28|-
CASSLRGSGNTIYF
TGTGCCAGCAGTTTACGGGGCTCTGGAAACACCATATATTTT
>TRBJ1-3|once|TRBV28|TRBD1
CASSSWGQGSGNTIYF
TGTGCCAGCAGTTCCTGGGGACAGGGCTCTGGAAACACCATATATTTT
>TRBJ1-5|-|TRBV6-9|-
CASSYRGPKPQHF
TGTGCCAGCAGTTATAGGGGTCCTAAGCCCCAGCATTTT
>TRBJ2-7|-|TRBV30|-
CAWSVLDPGEQYF
TGTGCCTGGAGTGTACTAGACCCAGGAGAGCAGTACTTC
>TRBJ2-3|-|TRBV7-9|TRBD1
CASSPQGAISTDTQYF
TGTGCCAGCAGCCCACAGGGGGCTATTAGCACAGATACGCAGTATTTT
>TRBJ1-4|-|TRBV7-2|TRBD1
CASRPGTATNEKLFF
TGTGCCAGCAGACCCGGGACAGCAACTAATGAAAAACTGTTTTTT
>TRBJ2-1|-|TRBV2|TRBD2
CASSARGSGLAGKYNEQFF
TGTGCCAGCAGTGCAAGGGGCTCGGGACTAGCGGGAAAATACAATGAGCAGTTCTTC
>TRBJ2-7|-|TRBV14|-
CASSPQRPYEQYF
TGTGCCAGCAGCCCCCAGCGACCCTACGAGCAGTACTTC
>TRBJ2-1|once|TRBV18|TRBD2
CASSPTGLAGGGLNEQFF
TGTGCCAGCTCACCGACGGGACTAGCGGGAGGAGGCCTCAATGAGCAGTTCTTC
>TRBJ1-1|-|TRBV5-1|-
CASSLGEFRAEAFF
TGCGCCAGCAGCTTGGGAGAATTTCGCGCTGAAGCTTTCTTT
>TRBJ2-7|-|TRBV27|TRBD1
CATVDRAYEQYF
TGTGCCACCGTGGACAGGGCCTACGAGCAGTACTTC
>TRBJ1-6|-|TRBV9|-
CASSVGGSYNSPLHF
TGTGCCAGCAGCGTAGGCGGCTCCTATAATTCACCCCTCCACTTT
>TRBJ2-5|-|TRBV7-9|-
CASSLGVAGETQYF
TGTGCCAGCAGCTTAGGTGTGGCCGGGGAGACCCAGTACTTC
>TRBJ1-2|-|TRBV4-1|-
CASSQASSREAYGYTF
TGCGCCAGCAGCCAAGCATCCTCCCGTGAAGCCTATGGCTACACCTTC
>TRBJ2-5|-|TRBV24-1|TRBD2
CATSDPLAGYGETQYF
TGTGCCACCAGTGATCCCCTAGCGGGATACGGTGAGACCCAGTACTTC
>TRBJ2-1|-|TRBV4-1|-
CASSQILHHLVNEQFF
TGCGCCAGCAGCCAAATCCTACATCACCTAGTTAATGAGCAGTTCTTC
>TRBJ2-1|-|TRBV6-6|TRBD1
CASSFPGQGYNEQFF
TGTGCCAGCAGCTTCCCGGGACAGGGATACAATGAGCAGTTCTTC
>TRBJ1-1|-|TRBV20-1|-
CSVPGDTEAFF
TGCAGTGTTCCAGGGGACACTGAAGCTTTCTTT
>TRBJ2-3|-|TRBV24-1|-
CATSEPEMKTLDTQYF
TGTGCCACCAGTGAACCCGAAATGAAGACTTTGGATACGCAGTATTTT
>TRBJ1-4|-|TRBV29-1|-
CSAGLSNEKLFF
TGCAGCGCGGGACTGAGTAATGAAAAACTGTTTTTT
>TRBJ1-3|-|TRBV9|-
CASSPQGYAGNTIYF
TGTGCCAGCAGCCCCCAGGGTTACGCTGGAAACACCATATATTTT
>TRBJ2-3|-|TRBV6-5|TRBD2
CASSYVREGPDTQYF
TGTGCCAGCAGTTACGTACGGGAGGGCCCAGATACGCAGTATTTT
>TRBJ1-4|-|TRBV27|TRBD1
CASSARQGEYKKLFF
TGTGCCAGCAGTGCGAGACAGGGAGAGTATAAAAAACTGTTTTTT
>TRBJ2-7|-|TRBV21-1|-
CASIIEPGRLLEQYF
TGTGCCAGCATCATTGAACCAGGTCGGCTCCTCGAGCAGTACTTC
>TRBJ2-1|-|TRBV11-2|TRBD2
CASSLDLWREGGNEQFF
TGTGCCAGCAGCTTAGATTTGTGGCGGGAGGGGGGCAATGAGCAGTTCTTC
>TRBJ2-3|-|TRBV28|TRBD1
CASSPRPGQGATDTQYF
TGTGCCAGCAGTCCCCGTCCGGGACAGGGGGCCACAGATACGCAGTATTTT
>TRBJ2-3|-|TRBV6-6|-
CASRGFADYKDTQYF
TGTGCCAGCAGGGGGTTTGCGGACTACAAAGATACGCAGTATTTT
>TRBJ1-6|-|TRBV2|-
CASSAQNSPLHF
TGTGCCAGCAGTGCACAGAATTCACCCCTCCACTTT
>TRBJ2-5|-|TRBV7-3|TRBD1
CASSADRRETQYF
TGTGCCAGCAGCGCGGACAGGCGAGAGACCCAGTACTTC
>TRBJ2-7|-|TRBV7-8|-
CASSPRGAGVGSYEQYF
TGTGCCAGCAGCCCCCGGGGCGCAGGGGTCGGCTCCTACGAGCAGTACTTC
>TRBJ2-1|-|TRBV6-4|TRBD2
CASSDKAGGPYNEQFF
TGTGCCAGCAGTGATAAAGCGGGAGGGCCCTACAATGAGCAGTTCTTC
>TRBJ2-7|-|TRBV29-1|-
CSVLGTAGASYEQYF
TGCAGCGTTCTAGGTACGGCGGGGGCCTCCTACGAGCAGTACTTC
>TRBJ2-2|-|TRBV5-1|-
CASSPQGNTGELFF
TGCGCCAGCAGCCCGCAGGGGAACACCGGGGAGCTGTTTTTT
>TRBJ2-7|once|TRBV18|-
CASSPVQGTRTYEQYF
TGTGCCAGCTCGCCCGTACAGGGAACTAGGACATACGAGCAGTACTTC
>TRBJ2-1|-|TRBV18|TRBD1
CASSSSGTGYNEQFF
TGTGCCAGCTCTTCGTCCGGGACAGGCTACAATGAGCAGTTCTTC